This TCR beta chain was captured by sequencing in a study of STAT5B mutations in CD4+ large granular lymphocyte leukemia. General study results and limits: CD4-sorted patient repertoires seemed more clonal than healthy CD4+ repertoires. Main leukemic clonotypes were patient-specific, but approximately 25% appeared at low frequency elsewhere.

Sequenced by immunoSEQ multiplex PCR; TCRdb stores in-frame clones only, minus some. This table holds around 34,000 clones, roughly 80% found once. A word on this clone: As yet, its antigen is unknown.

The sequenced sample consisted of CD4+ T cells from blood buffy coats. The TCR was taken from a human donor in good health.

The DNA for the CDR3 is TGTGCCAGCAGCTCCCGTAGCGGGAGGGCACCCGGGGAGCTGTTTTTT. This translates into CASSSRSGRAPGELFF. J is TRBJ2-2 and V is TRBV7-3, with 11 bases aligning to TRBD2. J lost 6 bases, V lost 4 bases, and 7 bases had no gene match. Germline CDR1 reads SGHTA; CDR2 reads FQGTGA. This CDR3 contains 16 residues.